This T cell receptor (beta chain) was recovered during a study of CD4 T cells in relation to SARS-CoV-2 and coronaviruses. Study in general: Shared crossreactive spike epitopes were mapped to their HLA restriction.

Measured with immunoSEQ multiplex PCR; TCRdb has only the in-frame clones, and not every one. The repertoire consists of some 17,000 clones, with 70% to 85% occurring once and the leading ten covering 30%. The V and J ends lost 4 bases and 2 bases respectively, with 9 bases between them. CDR1 and CDR2 (germline): WSHSY, SAAADI. The CDR3 covers 13 residues. Details on this clone: The antigen remains undetermined.

The unexposed donors gave CD4+ T cells in about 2011-2019, prior to COVID-19. The cells were cultured for under twelve days before CD4+ T cells were isolated. Sequenced: CD4+ T cells from PBMCs, cultured in vitro. V usage is TRBV10-2 and J usage is TRBJ2-7, with D possibly matching TRBD2 (6 bases). This TCR was recovered from a human donor in good health. This chain's CDR3 is CASSVGSTYEQYF. The CDR3, as DNA: TGCGCCAGCAGTGTCGGGAGTACCTACGAGCAGTACTTC.